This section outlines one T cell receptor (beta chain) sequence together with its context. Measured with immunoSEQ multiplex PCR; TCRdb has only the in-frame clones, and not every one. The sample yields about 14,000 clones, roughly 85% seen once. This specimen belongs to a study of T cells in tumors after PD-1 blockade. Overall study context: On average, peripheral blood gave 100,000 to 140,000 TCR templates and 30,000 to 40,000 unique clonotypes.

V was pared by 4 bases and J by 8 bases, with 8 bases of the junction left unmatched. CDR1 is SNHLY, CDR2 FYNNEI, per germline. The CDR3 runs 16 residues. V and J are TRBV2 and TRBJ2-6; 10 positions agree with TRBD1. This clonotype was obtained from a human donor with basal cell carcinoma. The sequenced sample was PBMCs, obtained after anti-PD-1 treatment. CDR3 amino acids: CASSARGTGVSNVLTF. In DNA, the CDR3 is TGTGCCAGCAGTGCGCGCGGGACAGGGGTATCCAACGTCCTGACTTTC.